What follows are 12 T cell receptor beta chains derived from one specimen sequenced in a study of shared clonotypes between healthy human individuals. Profiled with immunoSEQ multiplex PCR; TCRdb holds only in-frame clones, not every one. The table includes approximately 640,000 clones, more than 70% detected once. The sequenced sample was memory CD4+ T cells sorted from blood. Described subset: CD45RA-negative fraction. The source of these receptors is a woman in her 30s in good health.

The chain links TRBV27 to TRBJ1-2; D is possibly TRBD1 (5 bases). This CDR3 is built from 14 residues. Germline CDR1 is MNHEY and CDR2 is SMNVEV (reference sequence). Trimming removed 7 bases at V and 8 bases at J, with 20 bases between. The CDR3 DNA sequence: TGTGCCAGCAAAAAAGGGGACCGGGTCATGGGCTACACCTTC. This encodes CASKKGDRVMGYTF.

This sequence joins TRBV5-4 and TRBJ1-5, with D perhaps matching TRBD1 (5 bases). The CDR3 loop spans 14 amino acids. The V gene lost 1 base and the J gene lost 5 bases, with 10 bases spanning the gap. From germline, CDR1 is SGHNT and CDR2 YYREEE (reference sequence). The CDR3 DNA follows: TGTGCCAGCAGCTTGCAAGGGGTGGATCAGCCCCAGCATTTT. Translated, it gives CASSLQGVDQPQHF.

The V gene is TRBV4-1, the J gene TRBJ1-4; the D gene is possibly TRBD1 (5 bases). The germline V gene encodes CDR1 MGHRA and CDR2 YSYEKL. V lost 0 bases to trimming and J lost 7 bases, with 12 bases between them. CDR3 length equals 15 residues. CDR3 nucleotides: TGCGCCAGCAGCCAAGATCGGGGAGGGGCTGAAAAACTGTTTTTT. The encoded protein is CASSQDRGGAEKLFF.

This clone turned up a few times. The chain has TRBV6-1 and TRBJ2-1, with 7 bases lining up with TRBD2. Unmatched junction bases numbered 3, after V lost 4 bases and J lost 9 bases. The CDR3 extends over 12 amino acids. Germline V lookup: CDR1 MNHNS, CDR2 SASEGT. CDR3 loop: CASSGVAGEQFF. The DNA for the CDR3 is TGTGCCAGCAGTGGGGTAGCGGGTGAGCAGTTCTTC.

This clone was recorded at least ten times. The chain is built from TRBV5-4 and TRBJ2-2; a possible D gene is TRBD1 (5 bases). The CDR3 spans 14 residues. The V end lost 0 bases, the J end lost 5 bases, and 8 bases lay between the germline ends. The germline V gene encodes CDR1 SGHNT and CDR2 YYREEE (reference sequence). The CDR3 region is CASSLAGATGELFF. The CDR3 DNA follows: TGTGCCAGCAGCTTGGCTGGGGCAACCGGGGAGCTGTTTTTT.

The chain couples TRBV15 to TRBJ2-5; 10 bases line up with TRBD2. This CDR3 is built from 17 residues. Germline V lookup: CDR1 LNHNV, CDR2 YYDKDF (reference sequence). The J segment lost 5 bases and the V segment lost 1 base, leaving 10 bases of the junction unmatched. The CDR3 protein is CATSRVGASGSQETQYF. The CDR3 nucleotides read TGTGCCACCAGCAGAGTGGGCGCTAGCGGGAGTCAGGAGACCCAGTACTTC.

The chain joins TRBV5-1 to TRBJ1-3; the D gene is possibly TRBD1 (5 bases). With 0 bases removed from V and 4 bases from J, the gap between germline ends came to 8 bases. The germline V gene has CDR1 SGHRS and CDR2 YFSETQ. The CDR3 extends over 14 amino acids. In DNA, the CDR3 is TGCGCCAGCAGCTTGGGGGACCAAGGAAACACCATATATTTT. Translated: CASSLGDQGNTIYF.

The J gene is TRBJ2-7, the V gene TRBV6-1, with TRBD2 identical over 8 bases. V shed 7 bases and J 5 bases; nucleotides not matched to a gene: 7. CDR3 length: 13 residues. The germline V gene has CDR1 MNHNS and CDR2 SASEGT. The CDR3, as DNA: TGTGCCAGCATCAGAGCGGGAGTCAACGAGCAGTACTTC. This translates into CASIRAGVNEQYF.

V gene TRBV5-6 combines with J gene TRBJ2-7; D is undetermined. CDR1 is SGHDT and CDR2 is YYEEEE in the germline V gene. The length of the CDR3 is 12 residues. The V end lost 0 bases, the J end lost 4 bases, and 5 bases lay between the germline ends. The CDR3 sequence is CASSLGQYEQYF. CDR3 sequence (DNA): TGTGCCAGCAGCTTGGGTCAGTACGAGCAGTACTTC.

The chain is built from TRBV10-3 and TRBJ1-1; D is uncertain. Trimming left V 6 bases short and J 1 base short, with 18 bases between. Germline-derived CDR1 and CDR2 are ENHRY and SYGVKD. CDR3 length: 16 residues. CDR3 DNA: TGTGCCATCAGGGCAGGACCTCTGTTACGGAACACTGAAGCTTTCTTT. Translated, it gives CAIRAGPLLRNTEAFF.

This clone was observed once. The sample carries other DNA sequences with the same CDR3. The V call is TRBV19, the J call TRBJ1-5; D may be TRBD1 (6 bases). Trimming removed 0 bases from V and 4 bases from J, with 7 bases in between. This CDR3 region has 14 residues. The germline CDR1 and CDR2 sequences are LNHDA and SQIVND (reference sequence). CDR3 DNA: TGTGCCAGTAGTATAGACAGGGGTAATCAGCCCCAGCATTTT. This translates into CASSIDRGNQPQHF.

The chain links TRBV6-7 to TRBJ2-7, with D perhaps matching TRBD2 (6 bases). TRBV6-7 is an ORF for which the function is uncertain. CDR3 length equals 14 residues. V was trimmed by 2 bases and J by 4 bases, leaving 12 bases between them. The CDR3 DNA reads as TGTGCCAGCAGTTACAGCGGCGGAGGGTACGAGCAGTACTTC. It is translated as CASSYSGGGYEQYF.